These 17 T cell receptor beta chains were sequenced from one sample in a study of blood T cell repertoires in COVID-19. Method: immunoSEQ multiplex PCR; TCRdb's copy keeps in-frame clones and lacks some. The sample includes about 270,000 clones, 80% to 90% of them seen just once. Material for sequencing was peripheral blood. The receptor source for this set is a woman younger than 45 with COVID-19, enrolled during active disease.

This clone was detected only a few times. This chain links TRBV7-9 with TRBJ2-2, with TRBD2 matching over 7 bases. The CDR3 has 16 residues. Per the germline V gene, CDR1 is SEHNR and CDR2 is FQNEAQ (reference sequence). Trimming removed 5 bases from V and 4 bases from J; junction bases left unmatched: 10. The DNA of the CDR3 is TGTGCCAGCAGCCCACCCCCCGGGACTATCACCGGGGAGCTGTTTTTT. Encoded protein: CASSPPPGTITGELFF.

This clone was detected only a few times. This chain links TRBV19 with TRBJ1-6; no clear D. Germline-derived CDR1 and CDR2 are LNHDA and SQIVND (reference sequence). Trimming pared 5 bases from V and 1 base from J, leaving 6 bases between. This CDR3 has 14 amino acids. The CDR3 reads CASSHGSYNSPLHF. The CDR3, as DNA: TGTGCCAGTAGTCACGGGTCCTATAATTCACCCCTCCACTTT. Using reference TRBV19 and TRBJ1-6 for the parts outside the CDR3, the full variable domain is DGGITQSPKYLFRKEGQNVTLSCEQNLNHDAMYWYRQDPGQGLRLIYYSQIVNDFQKGDIAEGYSVSREKKESFPLTVTSAQKNPTAFYLCASSHGSYNSPLHFGNGTRLTVT.

The chain carries TRBV6-4 and TRBJ1-6; D gene unclear. V was shortened by 5 bases and J by 4 bases, with 15 bases between the two germline ends. CDR1 is MRHNA and CDR2 is SNTAGT in the germline V gene. The CDR3 extends over 16 amino acids. The CDR3 DNA reads as TGTGCCAGCAGTTCCCACGTCGGGGTTTATAATTCACCCCTCCACTTT. This translates into CASSSHVGVYNSPLHF.

The J gene is TRBJ1-2, the V gene TRBV3-1 (or the pseudogene TRBV3-2); a weak D match, TRBD1 (6 bases). The CDR3 extends over 17 amino acids. Trimming stripped 0 bases from V and 5 bases from J, with 19 bases between. Germline V gene sequence: CDR1 LGHDT, CDR2 YNNKEL (reference sequence). The CDR3, as DNA: TGTGCCAGCAGCCAAGATCTAGGGGGAAGGGGGATGTATGGCTACACCTTC. It specifies CASSQDLGGRGMYGYTF.

V is TRBV6-5 and J is TRBJ2-7; 7 bases are shared with TRBD2. Germline trimming cut 4 bases from V and 3 bases from J; bases unmatched to any gene: 6. Germline V CDR1 and CDR2: MNHEY, SVGAGI. This CDR3 contains 14 residues. DNA of the CDR3: TGTGCCAGCAGTTCCCGGGGACTATTCTACGAGCAGTACTTC. It yields the protein CASSSRGLFYEQYF.

The chain has TRBV4-1 and TRBJ2-7; 11 nucleotides line up with TRBD1. The length of the CDR3 is 15 residues. After removal of 3 bases from V and 2 bases from J, the junction contained 3 bases not matched to a gene. The germline CDR1 and CDR2 sequences are MGHRA and YSYEKL. Here the CDR3 DNA reads TGCGCCAGCAGCCAGGGGACAGGGGGAACCTACGAGCAGTACTTC. As protein: CASSQGTGGTYEQYF.

The chain couples TRBV5-6 to TRBJ2-5, with a weak D call TRBD2 (6 bases). This CDR3 comprises 14 residues. CDR1 is SGHDT and CDR2 is YYEEEE in the germline V gene. With 6 bases removed from V and 6 bases from J, the gap between germline ends came to 18 bases. CDR3 DNA sequence: TGTGCCAGCACCCTGGGACTGCGGGGCCAGACCCAGTACTTC. It is translated as CASTLGLRGQTQYF. Full variable domain (outside the CDR3, taken from reference TRBV5-6 and TRBJ2-5): DAGVTQSPTHLIKTRGQQVTLRCSPKSGHDTVSWYQQALGQGPQFIFQYYEEEERQRGNFPDRFSGHQFPNYSSELNVNALLLGDSALYLCASTLGLRGQTQYFGPGTRLLVL.

Only one count was recorded for this clone. The rearrangement uses TRBV27 and TRBJ1-1; the match to TRBD1 covers 7 bases. CDR1 is MNHEY and CDR2 is SMNVEV in the germline V gene (reference sequence). The CDR3 has 12 residues. J gave up 7 bases and V 2 bases, and 1 base lay outside the gene matches. The CDR3: CASSLRDSEAFF. CDR3 nucleotides: TGTGCCAGCAGTTTAAGGGACAGTGAAGCTTTCTTT.

The chain is built from TRBV28 and TRBJ1-5; tentative D call: TRBD1 (6 bases). Germline V lookup: CDR1 MDHEN, CDR2 SYDVKM. V lost 5 bases, J lost 4 bases, and 15 bases lay in between. CDR3 length: 15 amino acids. Here the CDR3 reads CASSRTEAINQPQHF. The DNA for the CDR3 is TGTGCCAGCAGTAGGACAGAAGCGATAAATCAGCCCCAGCATTTT.

V and J are TRBV11-2 and TRBJ2-7, with TRBD1 identical over 7 bases. Trimming removed 3 bases from V and 0 bases from J; junction bases left unmatched: 11. The germline CDR1 and CDR2 sequences are SGHAT and FQNNGV. The CDR3 contains 17 residues. CDR3 loop: CASSFPLSGTASYEQYF. The DNA for the CDR3 is TGTGCCAGCAGCTTCCCCCTGTCGGGGACAGCCTCCTACGAGCAGTACTTC.

Note on this clone: Within the sample, other DNA sequences also encode this same CDR3. V and J are TRBV30 and TRBJ2-7; D may be TRBD2 (5 bases). Deletions cut 5 bases from V and 4 bases from J, with 12 bases between. Germline V CDR1 and CDR2: GTSNPN, SVGIG (reference sequence). CDR3 size: 12 residues. DNA for the CDR3: TGTGCCTGGTCTCCGGGAACATACGAGCAGTACTTC. Its protein is CAWSPGTYEQYF.

The chain joins TRBV24-1 to TRBJ1-2; unclear D gene. V gave up 3 bases and J gave up 3 bases, with 13 bases separating them. This CDR3 region has 15 residues. In germline, CDR1 is KGHDR, CDR2 SFDVKD. The CDR3 spells CATSDSLLGDYGYTF. The CDR3 region has the DNA TGTGCCACCAGTGATAGCCTTTTGGGAGACTATGGCTACACCTTC.

The chain recombines TRBV14 with TRBJ2-3, with 9 bases fitting TRBD1. The CDR3 has 15 residues. The J segment lost 5 bases and the V segment lost 8 bases, leaving 11 bases of the junction unmatched. In germline, CDR1 is SGHDN, CDR2 FVKESK. Written as DNA, the CDR3 is TGTGCCAGCGCGAAAGCGGGACAGGGTGTAGATACGCAGTATTTT. Protein sequence: CASAKAGQGVDTQYF.

The CDR3 sequence is CASIPQRRETQYF. The CDR3 bases are TGTGCCAGCATACCTCAGAGGAGAGAGACCCAGTACTTC. The V gene is TRBV6-4, the J gene TRBJ2-5, with D uncertain. This CDR3 spans 13 amino acids. Between the trimmed V and J ends, which lost 7 bases and 4 bases, there was a span of 13 bases. In germline, CDR1 is MRHNA, CDR2 SNTAGT.

The chain couples TRBV10-1 to TRBJ2-1; 8 bases agree with TRBD2. V shed 5 bases and J 6 bases; nucleotides not matched to a gene: 3. The CDR3 extends over 13 amino acids. Germline V gene data show CDR1 as WNHNN and CDR2 as SYGVQD (reference sequence). This CDR3 is CASSLAGLNEQFF. The CDR3 DNA reads TGCGCCAGCAGTTTAGCGGGGCTCAATGAGCAGTTCTTC.

V usage is TRBV11-2 and J usage is TRBJ2-7, with D perhaps TRBD2 (5 bases). V shed 3 bases and J shed 0 bases, with 12 bases lying between them. This CDR3 is 15 amino acids long. CDR1 is SGHAT, CDR2 FQNNGV, per germline. CDR3 sequence (DNA): TGTGCCAGCAGCTTTTTGTCGGGGAGCTCCTACGAGCAGTACTTC. Translated: CASSFLSGSSYEQYF.

The chain recombines TRBV7-8 with TRBJ1-5; D uncertain. The germline V and J ends were trimmed by 5 bases and 9 bases, with 14 bases remaining between them. The CDR3 has 13 residues. The germline CDR1 and CDR2 sequences are SGHVS and FQNEAQ. The CDR3 protein is CASSPSLPGPQHF. The CDR3 DNA follows: TGTGCCAGCAGCCCCTCGCTGCCAGGGCCCCAGCATTTT.